These 16 T cell receptor beta chains originate from one sample sequenced in a study of a mutant IDH1 vaccine in newly diagnosed glioma. Stated time point: week 5, during vaccination. In the vaccine, a single dose held 300 ug of the mutant IDH1 20-mer peptide, along with topical imiquimod. These receptors are not linked to any known antigen. Sequencing used immunoSEQ multiplex PCR; TCRdb keeps in-frame clones, though not all of them. The sample records roughly 25,000 clones, roughly 77% being singletons. The sequenced sample was PBMCs, obtained from a glioma patient whose treatment included an IDH1 peptide vaccine. These receptors all come from a man in his forties or fifties with glioma.

The chain recombines TRBV11-3 with TRBJ2-1; D remains unclear. The CDR3 runs to 14 residues. Trimming took 4 bases from V and 8 from J, leaving 15 bases between them. Looked up from germline, CDR1 is SGHNT and CDR2 is YENEEA. The CDR3 reads CASSSPRPLDEQFF. As DNA, the CDR3 is TGTGCCAGCAGCTCCCCCCGGCCCCTAGATGAGCAGTTCTTC.

Only a few counts were recorded for this clone. V gene TRBV14 combines with J gene TRBJ1-3; D might be TRBD1 (5 bases). Germline lookup yields CDR1 SGHDN and CDR2 FVKESK. The CDR3 consists of 14 residues. Trimming took 7 bases from V and 2 from J, leaving 12 bases between them. The CDR3 DNA follows: TGTGCCAGCACCCAGGGATTCCCTGGAAACACCATATATTTT. Residues: CASTQGFPGNTIYF.

The chain is built from TRBV25-1 and TRBJ2-2, with 7 bases fitting TRBD1. Per germline, CDR1 MGHDK and CDR2 SYGVNS. The CDR3 extends over 17 amino acids. V dropped 3 bases and J dropped 3; count of bases not matched to a gene: 10. In nucleotides, the CDR3 is TGTGCCAGCAGTGACCCGACAAAAGGGGGCGACACCGGGGAGCTGTTTTTT. This translates into CASSDPTKGGDTGELFF.

This chain joins TRBV27 and TRBJ2-3; no reliable D call. The V end was cut by 5 bases, the J end by 0 bases, with 12 bases between. This CDR3 region has 15 residues. CDR1 is MNHEY, CDR2 SMNVEV, per germline (reference sequence). CDR3 coding DNA: TGTGCCAGCAGTACGTGGGGTTCTAGCACAGATACGCAGTATTTT. The encoded protein is CASSTWGSSTDTQYF.

This clone showed up just a few times. J is TRBJ1-4 and V is TRBV19; tentative D call: TRBD1 (5 bases). Trimming took 3 bases from V and 4 from J, leaving 12 bases between them. In germline, CDR1 is LNHDA, CDR2 SQIVND (reference sequence). The CDR3 has 15 amino acids. In nucleotides, the CDR3 is TGTGCCAGTAGTATGGGGACTTTAGTTAATGAAAAACTGTTTTTT. This sequence encodes CASSMGTLVNEKLFF.

This clone has just one count. V usage is TRBV10-3 and J usage is TRBJ1-4, with D possibly matching TRBD1 (5 bases). Germline values: CDR1 ENHRY, CDR2 SYGVKD. The V and J ends lost 0 bases and 7 bases respectively, with 15 bases between them. This CDR3 is 16 amino acids long. The CDR3 DNA reads as TGTGCCATCAGTGAGTCGCTGCAGGGCGGGGGTGAAAAACTGTTTTTT. Translated, it gives CAISESLQGGGEKLFF.

This chain connects TRBV19 to TRBJ1-2; perhaps TRBD1 as D (6 bases). CDR3 size: 13 residues. Trimming took off 5 bases at V and 8 bases at J, with 15 bases between the two ends. Germline CDR1 LNHDA, CDR2 SQIVND (reference sequence). In nucleotides, the CDR3 is TGTGCCAGTAGTGTGAGAAGGGACAACGGCTACACCTTC. Its protein is CASSVRRDNGYTF.

This clone was seen a single time. For the CDR3, the DNA is TGCGCCAGCAGCTACGGGACTAGCGGGAGCAGAGGGGAGCTGTTTTTT. The encoded protein is CASSYGTSGSRGELFF. The chain joins TRBV4-1 to TRBJ2-2; 14 nucleotides match TRBD2. Germline trimming cut 5 bases from V and 8 bases from J; bases unmatched to any gene: 7. Germline CDR1 and CDR2: MGHRA and YSYEKL. The CDR3 covers 16 residues.

V and J are TRBV9 and TRBJ2-2, with D possibly being TRBD1 (6 bases). V was clipped by 3 bases and J by 5 bases, with 11 bases between them. Germline-derived CDR1 and CDR2 are SGDLS and YYNGEE. This CDR3 comprises 14 residues. The CDR3 nucleotides are TGTGCCAGCAGCGCCCCACAGGGTACCGGGGAGCTGTTTTTT. As protein: CASSAPQGTGELFF. Filled out from reference TRBV9 and TRBJ2-2, the complete variable domain reads DSGVTQTPKHLITATGQRVTLRCSPRSGDLSVYWYQQSLDQGLQFLIQYYNGEERAKGNILERFSAQQFPDLHSELNLSSLELGDSALYFCASSAPQGTGELFFGEGSRLTVL.

The chain is built from TRBV5-1 and TRBJ2-2; 10 bases align to TRBD2. The junction had 15 bases not matched to a gene; V was cut back by 5 bases and J by 5 bases. The length of the CDR3 is 18 residues. Germline V lookup: CDR1 SGHRS, CDR2 YFSETQ. In nucleotides, the CDR3 is TGCGCCAGCAGTCCCCCCGGGCTAGCGGGAGCGGGAACCGGGGAGCTGTTTTTT. The encoded protein is CASSPPGLAGAGTGELFF.

CDR3 in amino acids: CASSTGTDEKLFF. CDR3 nucleotide sequence: TGTGCCAGCAGCACCGGGACAGATGAAAAACTGTTTTTT. The chain joins TRBV7-8 to TRBJ1-4; 7 bases map to TRBD1. Germline V gene data show CDR1 as SGHVS and CDR2 as FQNEAQ. The CDR3 is 13 amino acids. The ends lost 5 bases at V and 6 bases at J; junction bases unmatched: 3.

The chain recombines TRBV4-3 with TRBJ1-2; D possibly corresponds to TRBD1 (5 bases). There are 16 residues in the CDR3. Trimming removed 3 bases from V and 3 bases from J, with 17 bases in between. In germline, CDR1 is LGHNA, CDR2 YSLEER. CDR3 nucleotide sequence: TGCGCCAGCAGCCATGACCGGGGGACTTGGGACTATGGCTACACCTTC. The encoded protein is CASSHDRGTWDYGYTF.

The chain couples TRBV7-9 to TRBJ2-1, with 10 bases that match TRBD1. V lost 4 bases, J lost 8 bases, and 8 bases stayed unmatched. The CDR3 runs to 15 residues. Per germline, CDR1 SEHNR and CDR2 FQNEAQ (reference sequence). The CDR3 reads CASSSRQGAVHEQFF. CDR3 sequence (DNA): TGTGCCAGCAGCTCCAGACAGGGGGCGGTACATGAGCAGTTCTTC.

The chain uses TRBV27 and TRBJ2-7; the D gene could be TRBD1 or TRBD2 (6 bases each). The CDR3 loop spans 13 amino acids. CDR1 is MNHEY, CDR2 SMNVEV, per germline (reference sequence). Deletions cut 6 bases from V and 6 bases from J, with 15 bases between. The CDR3 protein is CASRRLGGSEQYF. CDR3 DNA sequence: TGTGCCAGCAGAAGACTCGGGGGCAGCGAGCAGTACTTC.

CDR3 in DNA: TGTGCCAGCAGTGAAGCCTCATACACAGATACGCAGTATTTT. Residues: CASSEASYTDTQYF. This chain links TRBV2 with TRBJ2-3; no clear D gene. Deletions cut 0 bases from V and 2 bases from J, with 6 bases between. CDR3 length equals 14 residues. Germline V gives CDR1 SNHLY, CDR2 FYNNEI.

This chain uses TRBV4-2 with TRBJ2-3, with D hard to call. CDR1 is LGHNA, CDR2 YNFKEQ, per germline. V was pared by 1 base and J by 6 bases, with 11 bases between. There are 14 residues in the CDR3. CDR3 sequence reads: CASSQGTQVDTQYF. In DNA, the CDR3 is TGTGCCAGCAGCCAAGGGACCCAGGTGGATACGCAGTATTTT.